This TCR beta chain was captured by sequencing in a study of T cell responses to AZD1222 COVID-19 vaccine (dated by TCRdb to the early 2020s). Regarding the research as a whole: A total of over 230 trial participants underwent TCR sequencing, of whom 200 to 220 received two doses of AZD1222 and around 25 received two doses of the MenACWY control vaccine. Trial participants were enrolled by age into 18-55, 56-69 and 70-plus year subgroups, with roughly 150, 30 and 60 TCR-sequenced participants respectively.

The paper as a whole reports these results and caveats: No day 14 peak-response samples were available, so repertoires were characterized only after the peak T cell response. Participants were mostly white British and included more females than males, and it was suggested by the authors that clonal diversity may have been underestimated. In the small 56-69-year group, the increase in depth fell short of significance, most likely because of low power. Vaccine-associated CD4 TCRs spanned the whole spike protein, with dominant responses in regions 160-218 and 743-854. Conclusions about previously exposed vaccinees are limited, since just a handful of AZD1222 recipients were seropositive for SARS-CoV-2 at baseline. Spike-specific TCR breadth and depth rose significantly after two AZD1222 doses compared with day 0 and with MenACWY recipients. Reportedly, almost half of the unique spike-specific TCRs recognized epitopes lying outside the regions that are mutated in the B.1.351 and B.1.1.7 variants.

CDR1 KGHSH and CDR2 LQKENI are derived from the germline V gene. V is clipped by 1 base and J by 4 bases, and the sequence between their germline boundaries is 7 bases long. The CDR3 covers 14 residues, taking in both the cysteine and the phenylalanine. Just CDR3 DNA is preserved here, 42 bases in frame from base 1. As concerns this clone: Its antigen is not yet known. No quality values exist for individual bases; no much larger clone is one base distant.

The CDR3 regions of human TCRbeta chains were subjected to immunosequencing. The paper's processing steps were these. TCRs in the repertoires were compared against a reference library of SARS-CoV-2-specific TCRs that had been generated with the MIRA antigen-specificity platform. Breadth was defined as the fraction of unique TCRs that were SARS-CoV-2-associated, and depth was defined as the fraction of total T cells that were SARS-CoV-2-associated. Using the MIRA data, each spike-specific TCR was mapped to the spike region that the TCR reacts to and placed in a CD4 or CD8 class. Log10-transformed breadth and depth values were compared by one-way ANOVA with Sidak's multiple comparisons tests. TCRdb provides this immuneACCESS table in a form limited to in-frame rearrangements. Some clones are lacking; in checked studies, under half of them reflect an unresolved V gene, and why the rest are absent is not known. From that table come the V and J calls and clone size; the DNA was used to work out D and trimming. A total of 50,000 to 65,000 clones appear in this sample, about 89% of them only once. The ten largest account for over 5.5% of the sample.

Per the publication, the time point label means: about 28 days (+/-7) after the second vaccine dose. The sample's treatment or condition, from its label and the paper: meningococcal conjugate vaccine given as trial control. Vaccinee samples came from UK trials COV001 and COV002, including a single-blind randomized controlled phase 2/3 trial of AZD1222 (ChAdOx1 nCoV-19) in healthy adults. For TCRbeta chain sequencing, PBMC samples were collected from trial participants at day 0 and at day 28 after the second dose. The starting material was peripheral blood, obtained 28 days after the second dose of the MenACWY control vaccine. The clonotype was recovered from an adult who received the MenACWY meningococcal vaccine as a control. Recombination linked TRBV18 to TRBJ2-2; the D gene cannot be resolved reliably. The DNA sequence follows: TGTGCCAGCTCACCACGCACGGGCACCGGGGAGCTGTTTTTT. Its amino acids are CASSPRTGTGELFF. Supplemented by the reference TRBV18 and TRBJ2-2 proteins around the CDR3, the complete variable domain is NAGVMQNPRHLVRRRGQEARLRCSPMKGHSHVYWYRQLPEEGLKFMVYLQKENIIDESGMPKERFSAEFPKEGPSILRIQQVVRGDSAAYFCASSPRTGTGELFFGEGSRLTVL.